The next 30 T cell receptor beta chains were all read from a single sample in a study of CD8 T cells in ankylosing spondylitis. Whole-study results and caveats: A TCR beta motif of under ten highly homologous variants appeared characteristic of ankylosing spondylitis blood.

A single record per CDR3 protein comes from TCRdb applying MiXCR to the 5' RACE reads. Of roughly 490,000 distinct CDR3 sequences in the sample, less than 6% are singletons; the top ten hold 3% to 4%. Antigens of these TCRs are unknown. Sequences were obtained from blood, either unsorted or a sorted T cell fraction (not recorded which). These receptors originate from a male donor with ankylosing spondylitis.

The rearrangement uses TRBV20-1 and TRBJ1-5; D gene unclear. The CDR3 runs 12 residues. V lost 6 bases to trimming and J lost 0 bases, with 6 bases between them. CDR1 and CDR2 from the germline V gene are DFQATT and SNEGSKA (reference sequence). In DNA form, the CDR3 reads TGCAGTGCCGCCCATAGCAATCAGCCCCAGCATTTT. This translates into CSAAHSNQPQHF.

The V gene is TRBV9, the J gene TRBJ2-3; 7 bases fit TRBD1. V lost 0 bases and J lost 3; bases outside the gene matches: 10. CDR3 length: 17 amino acids. Germline CDR1 SGDLS, CDR2 YYNGEE. CDR3 region: CASSVERQGLGTDTQYF. The CDR3 DNA reads as TGTGCCAGCAGCGTAGAGAGACAGGGCCTAGGAACAGATACGCAGTATTTT.

This clonotype came up many times. The rearrangement links TRBV6-2 or TRBV6-3 to TRBJ2-7, with 9 nucleotides matching TRBD1. V was clipped by 0 bases and J by 7 bases; unmatched bases: 7. This CDR3 is 15 amino acids long. Germline CDR1 and CDR2: MNHEY and SVGEGT. This CDR3 reads CASSYSKDRGFEQYF. CDR3 sequence (DNA): TGTGCCAGCAGTTACTCGAAGGACAGGGGCTTTGAGCAGTACTTC.

This clonotype was recorded many times. The chain is built from TRBV6-1 and TRBJ2-3; TRBD1 matches at 7 bases. Germline assignment: CDR1 MNHNS and CDR2 SASEGT. With 6 bases clipped from V and 4 bases from J, the junction kept 7 bases outside the gene matches. The CDR3 runs 14 residues. Here the CDR3 reads CASSLGQLADTQYF. CDR3 coding DNA: TGTGCCAGCAGCTTGGGACAGTTGGCAGATACGCAGTATTTT.

This clonotype appeared many times. The chain carries TRBV29-1 and TRBJ1-1; the D is unclear. CDR1 and CDR2 from the germline V gene are SQVTM and ANQGSEA. The CDR3 has 14 amino acids. V was pared by 4 bases and J by 1 base, with 13 bases between. For the CDR3, the DNA is TGCAGCGTTGGGTTCCGGGTCTCGAACACTGAAGCTTTCTTT. It codes for CSVGFRVSNTEAFF.

This clonotype came up many times. The rearrangement links TRBV12-3 or TRBV12-4 to TRBJ2-7; 9 bases map to TRBD1. Trimming removed 5 bases from V and 1 base from J; junction bases left unmatched: 12. CDR3 length: 17 amino acids. CDR3 amino acids: CASSPGRRDRASYEQYF. In DNA form, the CDR3 reads TGTGCCAGCAGTCCCGGGAGGCGGGACAGGGCATCCTACGAGCAGTACTTC.

There are many counts of this clonotype. The chain combines TRBV7-2 with TRBJ2-2; D may be TRBD2 (5 bases). Germline-derived CDR1 and CDR2 are SGHTA and FQGNSA. The CDR3 is made up of 15 amino acids. Trimming shortened V by 1 base and J by 4 bases, and 10 bases separated the two germline ends. The CDR3 spells CASSLGGPSTGELFF. The CDR3 bases are TGTGCCAGCAGCTTAGGAGGGCCCAGCACCGGGGAGCTGTTTTTT. The variable domain in full, with the rest retrieved from reference TRBV7-2 and TRBJ2-2, is GAGVSQSPSNKVTEKGKDVELRCDPISGHTALYWYRQSLGQGLEFLIYFQGNSAPDKSGLPSDRFSAERTGGSVSTLTIQRTQQEDSAVYLCASSLGGPSTGELFFGEGSRLTVL.

There are many counts of this clonotype. The rearrangement uses TRBV9 and TRBJ2-1, with TRBD1 identical over 8 bases. This CDR3 has 16 amino acids. Germline V gene lookup returns CDR1 SGDLS and CDR2 YYNGEE. Trimming cost V 3 bases and J 4 bases; bases outside gene matches: 9. The CDR3 here is CASSAGGQGGYNEQFF. The CDR3 coding sequence is TGTGCCAGCAGCGCCGGAGGACAGGGAGGTTACAATGAGCAGTTCTTC.

This clonotype was counted ten times or more. V and J are TRBV2 and TRBJ2-1, with D unresolved. The CDR3 loop spans 12 amino acids. Germline CDR1 SNHLY, CDR2 FYNNEI. V was clipped by 6 bases and J by 6 bases, with 9 bases between them. The CDR3 here is CASRLAGNEQFF. DNA for the CDR3: TGTGCCAGCAGATTGGCAGGCAATGAGCAGTTCTTC.

Ten or more counts support this clonotype. The V call is TRBV20-1, the J call TRBJ1-5; D call uncertain. CDR1 is DFQATT and CDR2 is SNEGSKA in the germline V gene (reference sequence). The V gene lost 6 bases and the J gene lost 0 bases, with 15 bases spanning the gap. The CDR3 has 15 amino acids. CDR3 residues: CSALDTFYSNQPQHF. In DNA, the CDR3 is TGCAGTGCCCTCGACACTTTCTATAGCAATCAGCCCCAGCATTTT.

This clonotype was recorded at least ten times. V is TRBV11-2 and J is TRBJ2-1; D not resolved. Trimming removed 3 bases at V and 5 bases at J, with 8 bases between. Germline CDR1 SGHAT, CDR2 FQNNGV. This CDR3 has 13 amino acids. The CDR3 DNA reads TGTGCCAGCAGCTTTTGGACCCACAATGAGCAGTTCTTC. It encodes CASSFWTHNEQFF.

The sample holds many counts of this clonotype. The chain has TRBV11-2 and TRBJ1-2, with D hard to call. V lost 3 bases to trimming and J lost 2 bases, with 7 bases between them. This CDR3 comprises 13 residues. Germline values: CDR1 SGHAT, CDR2 FQNNGV. CDR3 bases: TGTGCCAGCAGCTTGCAGAGAAACTATGGCTACACCTTC. Residues: CASSLQRNYGYTF.

In its sample, this clonotype was seen a few times. This CDR3 reads CASSTQGAPNEQFF. The CDR3 region has the DNA TGCGCCAGCAGCACTCAGGGGGCCCCAAATGAGCAGTTCTTC. The V and J genes are TRBV5-1 and TRBJ2-1, with 8 bases that match TRBD1. V lost 4 bases and J lost 7; bases outside the gene matches: 7. The CDR3 runs to 14 residues. Germline V lookup: CDR1 SGHRS, CDR2 YFSETQ. Drawing the rest from reference TRBV5-1 and TRBJ2-1, the complete variable domain is KAGVTQTPRYLIKTRGQQVTLSCSPISGHRSVSWYQQTPGQGLQFLFEYFSETQRNKGNFPGRFSGRQFSNSRSEMNVSTLELGDSALYLCASSTQGAPNEQFFGPGTRLTVL.

The table lists this clonotype with a few counts. This rearrangement joins TRBV6-2 or TRBV6-3 to TRBJ2-1; TRBD1 matches 8 bases. CDR1 and CDR2 (germline): MNHEY, SVGEGT. Unmatched junction bases numbered 7, after V lost 6 bases and J lost 6 bases. This CDR3 contains 14 residues. CDR3 amino acids: CASRQWTGRNEQFF. For the CDR3, the DNA is TGTGCCAGCAGACAGTGGACAGGGCGCAATGAGCAGTTCTTC.

At least ten counts were recorded for this clonotype. V gene TRBV28 combines with J gene TRBJ1-1; D is possibly TRBD1 (6 bases). V gave up 0 bases and J gave up 6 bases, with 11 bases separating them. This CDR3 contains 14 residues. From germline, CDR1 is MDHEN and CDR2 SYDVKM. The CDR3 loop is CASSLWGAGSEAFF. The CDR3 DNA reads TGTGCCAGCAGTTTATGGGGGGCCGGGTCTGAAGCTTTCTTT.

The table lists this clonotype with many counts. The CDR3 region is CASSLEVAGNYEQYF. CDR3 coding DNA: TGCGCCAGCAGCTTGGAGGTAGCGGGTAATTACGAGCAGTACTTC. The chain is built from TRBV5-1 and TRBJ2-7, with TRBD2 identical over 7 bases. V shed 0 bases and J 4 bases; nucleotides not matched to a gene: 7. Looked up from germline, CDR1 is SGHRS and CDR2 is YFSETQ. This CDR3 has 15 amino acids. Filled out from reference TRBV5-1 and TRBJ2-7, the complete variable domain reads KAGVTQTPRYLIKTRGQQVTLSCSPISGHRSVSWYQQTPGQGLQFLFEYFSETQRNKGNFPGRFSGRQFSNSRSEMNVSTLELGDSALYLCASSLEVAGNYEQYFGPGTRLTVT.

This clonotype was recorded many times. The chain carries TRBV29-1 and TRBJ1-1; TRBD1 matches 7 bases. The CDR3 contains 14 residues. Germline lookup yields CDR1 SQVTM and CDR2 ANQGSEA. J lost 1 base, V lost 2 bases, and 4 bases had no gene match. The CDR3 region is CSVELGTANTEAFF. For the CDR3, the DNA is TGCAGCGTTGAACTGGGGACAGCGAACACTGAAGCTTTCTTT. Full variable domain (missing parts from reference TRBV29-1 and TRBJ1-1): SAVISQKPSRDICQRGTSLTIQCQVDSQVTMMFWYRQQPGQSLTLIATANQGSEATYESGFVIDKFPISRPNLTFSTLTVSNMSPEDSSIYLCSVELGTANTEAFFGQGTRLTVV.

This clonotype showed up just a few times. The genes are TRBV28 and TRBJ1-5, with D unresolved. The CDR3 extends over 13 amino acids. Germline assignment: CDR1 MDHEN and CDR2 SYDVKM. Trimming removed 6 bases from V and 9 bases from J, with 15 bases in between. CDR3 sequence (DNA): TGTGCCAGCAGGCCTAACACGATTCGGCCCCAGCATTTT. It encodes CASRPNTIRPQHF.

This clonotype was counted at least ten times. The chain links TRBV6-1 to TRBJ2-3, with D possibly being TRBD2 (6 bases). V was pared by 6 bases and J by 6 bases, with 16 bases between. There are 14 residues in the CDR3. CDR1 and CDR2 (germline): MNHNS, SASEGT. The CDR3 protein is CASSRGSGMDTQYF. For the CDR3, the DNA is TGTGCCAGCAGCCGGGGGTCGGGTATGGATACGCAGTATTTT.

This clonotype came up many times. This chain joins TRBV5-1 and TRBJ2-5; D not resolved. The CDR3 is 15 residues long. Germline loops: CDR1 SGHRS, CDR2 YFSETQ. The V and J ends lost 1 base and 1 base respectively, with 11 bases between them. The CDR3 protein is CASSLLPRAQETQYF. CDR3 DNA sequence: TGCGCCAGCAGCTTGCTTCCCAGAGCCCAAGAGACCCAGTACTTC.

The chain uses TRBV16 and TRBJ2-2; D might be TRBD1 (6 bases). Germline CDR1 reads KGHSY; CDR2 reads FQNENV. Between the trimmed V and J ends, which lost 0 bases and 5 bases, there was a span of 13 bases. This CDR3 is 16 amino acids long. CDR3 loop: CASSQSPGTRTGELFF. The DNA of the CDR3 is TGTGCCAGCAGCCAATCCCCCGGGACACGGACCGGGGAGCTGTTTTTT.

In this sample, this clonotype turned up many times. The chain is built from TRBV7-2 and TRBJ2-7, with no clear D. V was trimmed by 5 bases and J by 6 bases, leaving 8 bases between them. Looked up from germline, CDR1 is SGHTA and CDR2 is FQGNSA. The CDR3 has 11 amino acids. The CDR3 sequence is CASSAGTEQYF. The CDR3 bases are TGTGCCAGCAGCGCCGGTACCGAGCAGTACTTC.

This clonotype was seen ten or more times. The CDR3 here is CASSAGTRLTDTQYF. The CDR3 DNA is TGTGCCAGCAGTGCCGGGACCCGCTTGACAGATACGCAGTATTTT. The chain recombines TRBV12-3 or TRBV12-4 with TRBJ2-3, with D perhaps given as TRBD1 or TRBD2 (5 bases each). V lost 5 bases to trimming and J lost 3 bases, with 15 bases between them. The CDR3 consists of 15 residues.

In its sample, this clonotype was seen a few times. CDR3 coding DNA: TGTGCCAGCAGCTTGGGTGAGGGGACCTACAATGAGCAGTTCTTC. Translating gives CASSLGEGTYNEQFF. This chain links TRBV7-2 with TRBJ2-1; D is perhaps TRBD1 or TRBD2 (5 bases each). V was shortened by 3 bases and J by 2 bases, with 11 bases between the two germline ends. The CDR3 is made up of 15 amino acids. Germline values: CDR1 SGHTA, CDR2 FQGNSA.

The J gene is TRBJ2-7, the V gene TRBV28; D remains unclear. The germline gives CDR1 MDHEN, CDR2 SYDVKM. Trimming took 6 bases from V and 4 from J, leaving 13 bases between them. This CDR3 is 13 amino acids long. This chain's CDR3 is CASSQWEGYEQYF. In nucleotides, the CDR3 is TGTGCCAGCAGCCAATGGGAAGGTTACGAGCAGTACTTC.

This clonotype came up a few times. V is TRBV30 and J is TRBJ2-3; D may be TRBD2 (6 bases). The V gene's germline CDR1 is GTSNPN and CDR2 SVGIG (reference sequence). V lost 1 base and J 1 base, leaving 12 bases between the germline ends. This CDR3 is built from 15 residues. The CDR3 bases are TGTGCCTGGAGTGCGAGCGGGCTGCGCACAGATACGCAGTATTTT. As protein: CAWSASGLRTDTQYF. The whole variable domain, remainder taken from reference TRBV30 and TRBJ2-3, is SQTIHQWPATLVQPVGSPLSLECTVEGTSNPNLYWYRQAAGRGLQLLFYSVGIGQISSEVPQNLSASRPQDRQFILSSKKLLLSDSGFYLCAWSASGLRTDTQYFGPGTRLTVL.

This clonotype was found many times. The J gene is TRBJ1-2, the V gene TRBV24-1, with no clear D. The CDR3 consists of 11 residues. The germline gives CDR1 KGHDR, CDR2 SFDVKD. V was shortened by 10 bases and J by 0 bases, with 5 bases between the two germline ends. In DNA, the CDR3 is TGTGCCACGAGAGCTAACTATGGCTACACCTTC. Translation: CATRANYGYTF.

This clonotype showed up many times. This sequence joins TRBV20-1 and TRBJ2-1; TRBD2 aligns across 11 bases. In germline, CDR1 is DFQATT, CDR2 SNEGSKA (reference sequence). The CDR3 runs 15 residues. The V and J ends lost 2 bases and 2 bases, in that order; junction bases with no gene match: 2. In nucleotides, the CDR3 is TGCAGTGCTAGACGACTAGCGGGAACCTACAATGAGCAGTTCTTC. Its translation: CSARRLAGTYNEQFF.

This clonotype was seen repeatedly, ten times or more. The chain is built from TRBV27 and TRBJ2-3, with TRBD1 identical over 8 bases. The V segment lost 8 bases and the J segment 5 bases; nucleotides outside the gene matches: 6. CDR1 and CDR2 (germline): MNHEY, SMNVEV (reference sequence). The length of the CDR3 is 13 residues. The CDR3 nucleotides read TGTGCCAGCCGGACAGGGAGATTAGATACGCAGTATTTT. Residues: CASRTGRLDTQYF.

This clonotype was picked up many times. V and J are TRBV27 and TRBJ1-5; 8 bases are shared with TRBD1. The V segment lost 6 bases and the J segment 7 bases; nucleotides outside the gene matches: 5. The CDR3 runs 13 residues. Germline assignment: CDR1 MNHEY and CDR2 SMNVEV (reference sequence). The CDR3 sequence: CASSLDRAQPQHF. Here the CDR3 DNA reads TGTGCCAGCAGCCTGGACAGGGCCCAGCCCCAGCATTTT.